The clone carrying this T cell receptor (beta chain) was recorded a few times. Its cognate antigen is unknown. This record comes from a study of T cells after yellow fever vaccination. Study results and limitations: Peaking faster, on day 5 versus 15, the secondary response was nonetheless weaker. Reappearance after the booster was seen for most primary-vaccination clones, at more than 95% CD4 and about 90% CD8. Contamination of FACS-sorted repertoires by abundant clonotypes from the bulk population could occur.

This CDR3 spans 12 amino acids. CDR1 is ENHRY and CDR2 is SYGVKD in the germline V gene. The V end was cut by 7 bases, the J end by 10 bases, with 14 bases between. TCRdb called the 5' RACE reads again in MiXCR, with one record for every CDR3 protein. In the table there are approximately 550,000 distinct CDR3 sequences, 15% to 20% of which are singletons. The rearrangement uses TRBV10-3 and TRBJ2-1; D gene unclear. This clonotype was obtained from a young man who received the YFV17D yellow fever vaccine. The source was PBMCs, collected 15 days after the yellow fever booster vaccination. The CDR3 region has the DNA TGTGCCATCACCGACCTGGGCCGAGAGCAGTTCTTC. Protein: CAITDLGREQFF.